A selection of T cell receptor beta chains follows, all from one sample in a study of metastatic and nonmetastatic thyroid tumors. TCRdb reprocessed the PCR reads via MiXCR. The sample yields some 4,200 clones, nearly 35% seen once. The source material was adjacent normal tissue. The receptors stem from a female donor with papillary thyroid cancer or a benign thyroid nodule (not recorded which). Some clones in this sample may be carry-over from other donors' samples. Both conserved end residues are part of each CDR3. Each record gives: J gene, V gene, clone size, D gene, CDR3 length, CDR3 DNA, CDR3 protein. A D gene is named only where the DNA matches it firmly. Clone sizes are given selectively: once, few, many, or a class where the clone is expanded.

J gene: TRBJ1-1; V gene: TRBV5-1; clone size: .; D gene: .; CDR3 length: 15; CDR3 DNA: TGCGCCAGCAGCTTGGAGCCCGGGGTGAACACTGAAGCTTTCTTT; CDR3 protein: CASSLEPGVNTEAFF
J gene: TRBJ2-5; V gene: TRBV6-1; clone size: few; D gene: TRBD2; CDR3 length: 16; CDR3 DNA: TGTGCCAGCAGGGATCCGGGACTAGCAGATCAAGAGACCCAGTACTTC; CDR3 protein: CASRDPGLADQETQYF
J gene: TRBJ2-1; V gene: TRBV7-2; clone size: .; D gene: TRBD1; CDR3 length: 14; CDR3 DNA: TGTGCCAGCAGCCCACGACAGGGTCAGGATGAGCAGTTCTTC; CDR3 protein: CASSPRQGQDEQFF
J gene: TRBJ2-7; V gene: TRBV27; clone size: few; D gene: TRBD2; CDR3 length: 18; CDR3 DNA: TGTGCCAGCAGTTTGGCCGTCCCTCTAGCGGGATTTAGTTACGAGCAGTACTTC; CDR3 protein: CASSLAVPLAGFSYEQYF
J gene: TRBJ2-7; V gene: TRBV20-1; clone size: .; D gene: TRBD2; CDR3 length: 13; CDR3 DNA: TGCAGTGCTAGTGGTGCGGGAGGCACCGAGCAGTACTTC; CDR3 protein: CSASGAGGTEQYF
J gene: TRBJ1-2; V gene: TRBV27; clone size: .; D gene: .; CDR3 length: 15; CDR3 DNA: TGTGCCTGCAGGGACCTTCATGTATTTCACTATGGCTACACCTTC; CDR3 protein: CACRDLHVFHYGYTF
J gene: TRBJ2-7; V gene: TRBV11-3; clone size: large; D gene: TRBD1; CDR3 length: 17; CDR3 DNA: TGTGCCAGCAGCTTAGGTACAGGGGGCCATAGCTCCTACGAGCAGTACTTC; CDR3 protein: CASSLGTGGHSSYEQYF
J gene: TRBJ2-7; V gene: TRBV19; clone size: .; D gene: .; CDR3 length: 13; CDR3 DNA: TGTGCCAGTAGGGCAGGGTACTCCTACGAGCAGTACTTC; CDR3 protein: CASRAGYSYEQYF
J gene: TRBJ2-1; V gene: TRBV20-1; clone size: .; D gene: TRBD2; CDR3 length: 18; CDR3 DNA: TGCAGTGCTAGAGATTCCGATCTAATAGCGGGAGGGACCGGTGAGCAGTTATTC; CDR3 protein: CSARDSDLIAGGTGEQLF
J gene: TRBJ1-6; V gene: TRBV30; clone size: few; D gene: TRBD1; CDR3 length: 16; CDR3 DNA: TGTGCCTGGAGTGTACCGGGAACAGGGGGTAATTCACCCCTCCACTTT; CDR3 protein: CAWSVPGTGGNSPLHF
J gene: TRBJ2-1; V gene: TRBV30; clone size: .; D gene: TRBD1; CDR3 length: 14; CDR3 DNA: TGTGCCTGGAGTGGGGACAGGGCTTCGAATGAGCAGTTCTTC; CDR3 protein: CAWSGDRASNEQFF
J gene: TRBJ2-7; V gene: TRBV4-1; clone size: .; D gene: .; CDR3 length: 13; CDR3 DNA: TGCGCCAGCAGCCTTGGGGGCGAGTACGAGCAGTACTTT; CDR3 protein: CASSLGGEYEQYF
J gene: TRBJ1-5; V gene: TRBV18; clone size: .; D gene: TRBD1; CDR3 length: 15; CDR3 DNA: TGTGCCAGCTCGGGACAGGGTGATAGCAATCAGCCCCAGCATTTT; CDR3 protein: CASSGQGDSNQPQHF
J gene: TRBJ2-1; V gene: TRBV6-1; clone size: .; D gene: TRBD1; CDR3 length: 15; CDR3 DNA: TGTGCCAGCAGCACTAGGGCAGGGGGTTATGGTGAGCAGTTCTTC; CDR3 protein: CASSTRAGGYGEQFF
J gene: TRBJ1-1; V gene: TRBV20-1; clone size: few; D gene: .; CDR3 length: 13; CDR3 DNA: TGCAGTGCTAGAAGTCAGCCAAACACTGAAGCTTTCTTT; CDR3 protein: CSARSQPNTEAFF
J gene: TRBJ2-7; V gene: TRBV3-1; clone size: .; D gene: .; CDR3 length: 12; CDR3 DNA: TGTGCCAGCAGCCAGACCCGCTACGAGCAGTACTTC; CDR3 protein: CASSQTRYEQYF
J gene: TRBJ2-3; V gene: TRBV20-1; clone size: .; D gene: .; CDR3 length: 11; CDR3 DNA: TGCAGTGCTATCCCCCCGGATACGCAGTATTTT; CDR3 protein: CSAIPPDTQYF
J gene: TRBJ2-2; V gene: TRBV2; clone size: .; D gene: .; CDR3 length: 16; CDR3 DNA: TGTGCCAGCAACAAAAGGGGGGGAGCGATCACCGGGGAGCTGTTTTTT; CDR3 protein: CASNKRGGAITGELFF